The 22 T cell receptor beta chains reported below all come from one sample, sequenced in a study of monozygotic twins with inflammatory bowel disease. Using the 5' RACE reads, TCRdb records one entry per CDR3 protein without DNA. In total, the table holds fewer than 450,000 distinct CDR3 sequences. Source material: blood. These receptor sequences come from a human donor with ulcerative colitis or Crohn's disease, or a healthy co-twin of an affected twin (not recorded which).

The rearrangement uses TRBV20-1 and TRBJ2-7; the D gene TCRdb calls, TRBD1, cannot be checked with no DNA. There are 18 residues in the CDR3. The germline V gene has CDR1 DFQATT and CDR2 SNEGSKA (reference sequence). The CDR3 spells CSAPPVSLRDGKKYEQYF.

The chain has TRBV6-5 and TRBJ2-1. Germline V lookup: CDR1 MNHEY, CDR2 SVGAGI. The length of the CDR3 is 13 residues. The CDR3 here is CASSYSSYNEQFF.

The gene calls are TRBV20-1 and TRBJ2-1; TCRdb calls TRBD2, which cannot be checked without DNA. Per the germline V gene, CDR1 is DFQATT and CDR2 is SNEGSKA (reference sequence). The CDR3 has 14 amino acids. CDR3 sequence: CSASGGGFRNEQFF.

V gene TRBV18 combines with J gene TRBJ2-7; TCRdb designates TRBD1, a call that cannot be tested without DNA. The germline V gene encodes CDR1 KGHSH and CDR2 LQKENI. CDR3 length: 15 residues. The CDR3 region is CASSPDMGVTYEQYF.

The chain employs TRBV7-2 and TRBJ1-4; TCRdb reports TRBD1, a call that lacks DNA to check it against. CDR3 length: 14 amino acids. Germline-derived CDR1 and CDR2 are SGHTA and FQGNSA. The CDR3 loop reads CASSAGVTNEKLFF.

V is TRBV7-2 and J is TRBJ1-2; TCRdb reports TRBD1, a call that lacks DNA to check it against. Germline lookup yields CDR1 SGHTA and CDR2 FQGNSA. The CDR3 extends over 15 amino acids. CDR3 amino acids: CASSLAGQPNYGYTF. The entire variable domain, with the rest obtained from reference TRBV7-2 and TRBJ1-2, is as follows: GAGVSQSPSNKVTEKGKDVELRCDPISGHTALYWYRQSLGQGLEFLIYFQGNSAPDKSGLPSDRFSAERTGGSVSTLTIQRTQQEDSAVYLCASSLAGQPNYGYTFGSGTRLTVV.

The genes are TRBV7-2 and TRBJ2-7; TCRdb names TRBD1, which stays unverified in the absence of DNA. The CDR3 is made up of 12 amino acids. Germline V gene sequence: CDR1 SGHTA, CDR2 FQGNSA. The CDR3 loop is CASSFNRDEQYF.

The chain has TRBV25-1 and TRBJ1-3; the D call of TRBD1 rests on TCRdb alone, since no DNA is present to check it. Germline values: CDR1 MGHDK, CDR2 SYGVNS. This CDR3 contains 14 residues. The CDR3: CASSEWGIGNTIYF.

The chain employs TRBV3-1 and TRBJ2-2; TCRdb's D call of TRBD1 is untestable without DNA. This CDR3 spans 17 amino acids. CDR1 LGHDT and CDR2 YNNKEL come from the germline V gene (reference sequence). CDR3: CASSQGEITPNTGELFF.

J is TRBJ1-1 and V is TRBV19; the TCRdb call, TRBD1, lacks DNA for checking. The CDR3 runs to 12 residues. Germline V gene sequence: CDR1 LNHDA, CDR2 SQIVND (reference sequence). This CDR3 reads CASTGGRTEAFF.

This sequence joins TRBV11-2 and TRBJ2-7; checking the TCRdb D call of TRBD1 is not possible without DNA. This CDR3 region has 12 residues. Germline CDR1 and CDR2: SGHAT and FQNNGV. This chain's CDR3 is CASSPTGNEQYF.

This chain uses TRBV24-1 with TRBJ2-7; TCRdb returns TRBD1, unconfirmable since there is no DNA. Germline CDR1 and CDR2: KGHDR and SFDVKD. This CDR3 is built from 15 residues. The CDR3: CATCITGRLTYEQYF.

The chain links TRBV7-9 to TRBJ2-1; TCRdb designates TRBD1, a call that cannot be tested without DNA. Germline V lookup: CDR1 SEHNR, CDR2 FQNEAQ (reference sequence). This CDR3 is built from 16 residues. Here the CDR3 reads CASSLAPDRVEIEQFF.

The chain has TRBV27 and TRBJ2-1; the D call of TRBD1 rests on TCRdb alone, since no DNA is present to check it. Germline-derived CDR1 and CDR2 are MNHEY and SMNVEV (reference sequence). The CDR3 sequence is 17 residues long. CDR3 in amino acids: CASSNPSAGVIYNEQFF.

J is TRBJ1-6 and V is TRBV7-2; the TCRdb D gene call, TRBD1, has no DNA to confirm it. The germline CDR1 and CDR2 sequences are SGHTA and FQGNSA. CDR3 size: 15 residues. CDR3 loop: CASSSVRDPNSPLHF.

V and J are TRBV29-1 and TRBJ2-2; TCRdb outputs TRBD2, but without DNA this stays unchecked. Per the germline V gene, CDR1 is SQVTM and CDR2 is ANQGSEA. The CDR3 has 14 residues. CDR3 sequence reads: CSVRTSGGSGELFF.

The CDR3 loop reads CASSLWTVENQPQHF. The chain carries TRBV7-2 and TRBJ1-5; TCRdb names TRBD1, which stays unverified in the absence of DNA. The CDR3 consists of 15 residues. Germline V gives CDR1 SGHTA, CDR2 FQGNSA.

The chain carries TRBV5-1 and TRBJ1-4. Germline lookup yields CDR1 SGHRS and CDR2 YFSETQ. The CDR3 has 15 amino acids. The CDR3 spells CASSPSDSATEKLFF.

The J gene is TRBJ2-3, the V gene TRBV5-1; the D gene TCRdb calls, TRBD1, cannot be checked with no DNA. The CDR3 length is 14 residues. Germline assignment: CDR1 SGHRS and CDR2 YFSETQ. The CDR3 sequence: CASMSGGGTDTQYF.

This chain links TRBV29-1 with TRBJ1-2. Germline V gene data show CDR1 as SQVTM and CDR2 as ANQGSEA. The CDR3 loop spans 13 amino acids. The CDR3 protein is CSVESSFDYGYTF.

The V call is TRBV24-1, the J call TRBJ2-3; the D call of TRBD1 rests on TCRdb alone, since no DNA is present to check it. Looked up from germline, CDR1 is KGHDR and CDR2 is SFDVKD. This CDR3 spans 13 amino acids. CDR3 residues: CAIGGQDTDTQYF.

The rearrangement joins TRBV5-1 to TRBJ1-1; the D gene TCRdb calls, TRBD1, cannot be checked with no DNA. Germline V gene lookup returns CDR1 SGHRS and CDR2 YFSETQ. The CDR3 has 16 residues. CDR3 amino acids: CASSLPGQGRNTEAFF.